Listed below are T cell receptor beta chains from one sample, sequenced in a study of cytomegalovirus exposure and HLA in healthy donors. TCRdb's table, derived via immunoSEQ multiplex PCR, lists solely in-frame clones and lacks some. Here the sample spans 130,000 or so clones, 70% to 80% being singletons. Sequenced: PBMCs. The receptor set was obtained from a female donor in good health and CMV-seronegative. CDR3s include the opening cysteine and the closing phenylalanine or tryptophan. A D gene is named only where the DNA matches it firmly. Only part of the rows carry a size: once, few, many, or a class if the clone is expanded.

j_call v_call clone_size d_call cdr3_nt cdr3_aa
TRBJ2-5 TRBV29-1 - - TGCAGCGCATCTAGCTCCCAAGAGACCCAGTACTTC CSASSSQETQYF
TRBJ1-2 TRBV7-9 - - TGTTCCAGCAGTCAGATCGGCAGGGATGGCTACACCTTC CSSSQIGRDGYTF
TRBJ2-7 TRBV29-1 - - TGCAGCGCCGCCTTTGGGGGGGGGCAGGACGAGCAGTACTTC CSAAFGGGQDEQYF
TRBJ1-1 TRBV15 - - TGTGCCACCAGCAGAGTAGTTTTCGGGGGCACTGAAGCTTTCTTT CATSRVVFGGTEAFF
TRBJ2-6 TRBV7-9 - TRBD1 TGTGCCAGCAGCTTAGAGGCAGGGGGCCCCTCTGGGGCCAACGTCCTGACTTTC CASSLEAGGPSGANVLTF
TRBJ2-3 TRBV7-9 - - TGTGCCAGCAGCTCCGCTAGGGCGGGGACAGATACGCAGTATTTT CASSSARAGTDTQYF
TRBJ2-3 TRBV6-1 few TRBD2 TGTGCCAGCAGTGAGACTAGCGGGGGGGCAGATACGCAGTATTTT CASSETSGGADTQYF
TRBJ2-1 TRBV7-3 - - TGTGCCAGCAGCTCACCCGGAGATGAGCAGTTCTTC CASSSPGDEQFF
TRBJ2-7 TRBV5-1 - - TGCGCCAGCAGCAACCGGGACAAAGTCGTTTGTGGGCAGTACTTC CASSNRDKVVCGQYF
TRBJ1-1 TRBV9 - - TGTGCCAGCAGCGTAGAAAAGGGAACAGGTGAAGCTTTCTTT CASSVEKGTGEAFF
TRBJ2-6 TRBV2 - - TGTGCCAGCAGAATAGGGGCCAACGTCCTGACTTTC CASRIGANVLTF
TRBJ2-1 TRBV14 - TRBD2 TGTGCCAGCAGCCAAGAACTAGCGGGGACCTACAATGAGCAGTTCTTC CASSQELAGTYNEQFF
TRBJ2-2 TRBV7-3 once TRBD2 TGTGCCAGCAGCTTAACGAGTCAGACTAGCGCGAACACCGGGGAGCTGTTTTTT CASSLTSQTSANTGELFF
TRBJ2-7 TRBV7-9 - - TGTGCCAGCAGCAATATCTACGAGCAGTACTTC CASSNIYEQYF
TRBJ1-1 TRBV4-2 - TRBD1 TGTGCCAGCAGCCAGCATACAGGGGCCACGAACACTGAAGCTTTCTTT CASSQHTGATNTEAFF
TRBJ2-3 TRBV6-1 - TRBD2 TGTGCCAGCAGTGAGCTAGCGGGGGGCCCAGATACGCAGTATTTT CASSELAGGPDTQYF
TRBJ2-3 TRBV25-1 - - TGTGCCAGCAGTGACCCAGGCGGGGTTAGCACAGATACGCAGTATTTT CASSDPGGVSTDTQYF
TRBJ1-1 TRBV7-8 once - TGTGCCAGCAGCTTAGCTCGATGGCAGATGAACACTGAAGCTTTCTTT CASSLARWQMNTEAFF
TRBJ1-4 TRBV9 - - TGTGCCAGCAGCGCAGGGGATGCGGAAAAACTGTTTTTT CASSAGDAEKLFF
TRBJ2-7 TRBV7-9 - TRBD2 TGTGCCAGCAGCTTAGGGGTTAGCGGGAGATCCTACGAGCAGTACTTC CASSLGVSGRSYEQYF
TRBJ2-7 TRBV27 - TRBD2 TGTGCCAGCATTCCAGCGGGGGGCCTCCCCTACGAGCAGTACTTC CASIPAGGLPYEQYF
TRBJ2-2 TRBV7-6 - TRBD2 TGTGCCAGCAGCTTAGATCCGAGCGGGATAGACACCGGGGAGCTGTTTTTT CASSLDPSGIDTGELFF
TRBJ2-1 TRBV4-2 - TRBD2 TGTGCCAGCAGCCAAGGGGTAGCGGGCCTATACAATGAGCAGTTCTTC CASSQGVAGLYNEQFF